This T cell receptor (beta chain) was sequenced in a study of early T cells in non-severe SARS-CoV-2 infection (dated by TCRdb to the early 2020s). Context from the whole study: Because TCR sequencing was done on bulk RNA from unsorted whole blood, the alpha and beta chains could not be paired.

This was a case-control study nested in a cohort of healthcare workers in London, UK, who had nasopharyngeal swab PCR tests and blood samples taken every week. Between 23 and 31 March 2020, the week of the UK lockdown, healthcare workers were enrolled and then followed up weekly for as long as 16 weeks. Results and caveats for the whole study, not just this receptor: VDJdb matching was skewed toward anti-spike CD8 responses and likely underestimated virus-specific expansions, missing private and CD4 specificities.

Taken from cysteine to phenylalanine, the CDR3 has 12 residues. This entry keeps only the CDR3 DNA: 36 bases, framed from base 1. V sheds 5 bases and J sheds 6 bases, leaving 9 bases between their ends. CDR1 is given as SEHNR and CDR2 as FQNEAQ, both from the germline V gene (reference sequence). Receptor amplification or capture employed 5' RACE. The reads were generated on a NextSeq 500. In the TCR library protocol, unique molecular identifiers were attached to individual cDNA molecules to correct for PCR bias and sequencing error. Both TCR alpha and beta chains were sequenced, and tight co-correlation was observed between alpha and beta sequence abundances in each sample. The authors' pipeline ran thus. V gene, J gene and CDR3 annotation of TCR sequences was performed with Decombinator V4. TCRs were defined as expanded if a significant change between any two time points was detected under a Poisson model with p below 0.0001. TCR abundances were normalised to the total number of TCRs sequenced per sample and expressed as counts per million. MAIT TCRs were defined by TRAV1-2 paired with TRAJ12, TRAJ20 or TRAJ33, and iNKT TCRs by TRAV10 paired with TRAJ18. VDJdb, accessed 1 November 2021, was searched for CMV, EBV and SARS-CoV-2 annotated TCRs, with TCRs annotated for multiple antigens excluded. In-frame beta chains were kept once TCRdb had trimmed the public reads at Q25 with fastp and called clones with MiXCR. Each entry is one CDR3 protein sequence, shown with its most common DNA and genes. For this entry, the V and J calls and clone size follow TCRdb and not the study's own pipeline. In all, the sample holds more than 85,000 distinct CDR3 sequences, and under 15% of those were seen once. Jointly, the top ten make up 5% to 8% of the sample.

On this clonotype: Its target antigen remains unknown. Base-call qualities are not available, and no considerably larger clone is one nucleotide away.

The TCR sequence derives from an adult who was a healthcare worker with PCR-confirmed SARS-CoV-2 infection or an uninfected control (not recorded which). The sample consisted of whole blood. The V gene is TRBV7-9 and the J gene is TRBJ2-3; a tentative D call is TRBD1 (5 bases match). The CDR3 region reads CASSPRQDTQYF. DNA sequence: TGTGCCAGCAGCCCAAGACAGGATACGCAGTATTTT.